Below, 7 T cell receptor beta chains from the same sample are listed, as sequenced in a study of T cells in Graves' hyperthyroidism and ophthalmopathy (dated by TCRdb to about 2019). To prepare the library, multiplex PCR was applied. Reads for this sample came from an Illumina HiSeq 2000. Amplification of TCR beta CDR3 regions was carried out from RNA transcripts. The TCR CDR3 was subjected to a first round of RT-PCR using the HTBI primer set and the Qiagen OneStep RT-PCR kit. The raw public data were reprocessed by TCRdb itself: fastp quality trimming at Q25, MiXCR clonotype calling, in-frame beta chains only. Duplicate CDR3 protein sequences are folded into a single record with the most common DNA and genes. Present in this sample are some 200,000 distinct CDR3 sequences, roughly 17% of which were seen just once. In total, the top ten clones hold roughly 49% of the sample. Sequenced material: blood. The receptors derive from a woman between 45 and 60 years old with Graves' hyperthyroidism.

This clonotype appeared many times. The V call is TRBV28, the J call TRBJ1-2; no clear D gene. V was trimmed by 7 bases and J by 2 bases, leaving 17 bases between them. Germline-derived CDR1 and CDR2 are MDHEN and SYDVKM. CDR3 size: 15 residues. The CDR3 sequence is CASTTRSGGNYGYTF. DNA for the CDR3: TGTGCCAGCACCACACGATCCGGAGGGAACTATGGCTACACCTTC.

A remark on this clonotype: A much larger clone differs from this one at a single base, so this may be a read error. This chain connects TRBV20-1 to TRBJ1-5; D is undetermined. The CDR3 covers 13 residues. Trimming took 0 bases from V and 4 from J, leaving 7 bases between them. Germline V gives CDR1 DFQATT, CDR2 SNEGSKA (reference sequence). CDR3 nucleotides: TGCAGTGCTAGAGATCGCAGAAATCAGCCCCAGCATTTT. Protein product: CSARDRRNQPQHF.

This clonotype was observed a handful of times. The rearrangement links TRBV12-3 or TRBV12-4 to TRBJ2-2; D gene unclear. This CDR3 is 12 amino acids long. Trimming took 8 bases from V and 2 from J, leaving 6 bases between them. Here the CDR3 reads CASVRNTGELFF. Here the CDR3 DNA reads TGTGCCAGCGTCAGAAACACCGGGGAGCTGTTTTTT.

This clonotype has a count of ten or more. The V gene is TRBV20-1, the J gene TRBJ2-1; D not resolved. This CDR3 is built from 17 residues. V gave up 6 bases and J gave up 3 bases, with 24 bases separating them. Germline loops: CDR1 DFQATT, CDR2 SNEGSKA (reference sequence). CDR3 bases: TGCAGTGCCACACCCATTGCCTATGGCGATGGCTACAATGAGCAGTTCTTC. This codes for CSATPIAYGDGYNEQFF.

There are many counts of this clonotype. The chain joins TRBV7-2 to TRBJ2-1; 10 bases map to TRBD2. The germline V gene encodes CDR1 SGHTA and CDR2 FQGNSA. Unmatched junction bases numbered 9, after V lost 2 bases and J lost 2 bases. The CDR3 consists of 18 residues. Here the CDR3 reads CASSLSLPTSGTYNEQFF. The CDR3 DNA follows: TGTGCCAGCAGCTTATCCCTCCCTACTAGCGGGACCTACAATGAGCAGTTCTTC.

Many counts were recorded for this clonotype. This chain uses TRBV15 with TRBJ1-1, with D uncertain. V was pared by 2 bases and J by 1 base, with 8 bases between. Per germline, CDR1 LNHNV and CDR2 YYDKDF (reference sequence). The CDR3 is 14 amino acids. The DNA for the CDR3 is TGTGCCACCAGCAGAAGGGCAACGAACACTGAAGCTTTCTTT. As protein: CATSRRATNTEAFF.

This clonotype was recorded many times. J is TRBJ2-1 and V is TRBV20-1; the D is unclear. The CDR3 is 11 residues long. Per germline, CDR1 DFQATT and CDR2 SNEGSKA (reference sequence). Deletions cut 7 bases from V and 3 bases from J, with 7 bases between. CDR3 residues: CSVQVYNEQFF. CDR3 nucleotide sequence: TGCAGTGTTCAGGTCTACAATGAGCAGTTCTTC.